The 23 T cell receptor beta chains listed next were all sequenced from one sample in a study of T cell responses to AZD1222 COVID-19 vaccine. Here immunoSEQ multiplex PCR was the method, and the copy in TCRdb shows in-frame clones only, minus some. The data hold some 140,000 clones, with 93% observed a single time. The input for sequencing was peripheral blood, taken on day 0 of AZD1222 vaccination. The receptor set was obtained from an adult in good health.

The J gene is TRBJ2-5, the V gene TRBV7-3, with 9 bases that match TRBD2. The ends lost 2 bases at V and 1 base at J; junction bases unmatched: 11. Germline values: CDR1 SGHTA, CDR2 FQGTGA. This CDR3 has 18 residues. The CDR3 bases are TGTGCCAGCAGCTTAGCTGGAGCGGGAGGCCCCACCCAAGAGACCCAGTACTTC. As protein: CASSLAGAGGPTQETQYF.

This clone was detected a few times. This rearrangement joins TRBV7-9 to TRBJ2-7; D unclear. The germline V and J ends were trimmed by 6 bases and 4 bases, with 13 bases remaining between them. Germline values: CDR1 SEHNR, CDR2 FQNEAQ (reference sequence). The CDR3 runs to 13 residues. This chain's CDR3 is CASSEIIKYEQYF. CDR3 DNA: TGTGCCAGCAGTGAGATTATAAAGTACGAGCAGTACTTC.

V usage is TRBV5-6 and J usage is TRBJ2-1, with TRBD1 matching over 7 bases. V shed 0 bases and J 6 bases; nucleotides not matched to a gene: 3. Germline V gene data show CDR1 as SGHDT and CDR2 as YYEEEE. The CDR3 has 14 residues. Written as DNA, the CDR3 is TGTGCCAGCAGCTTGGTCGGGACAGTCAATGAGCAGTTCTTC. This codes for CASSLVGTVNEQFF.

This chain connects TRBV28 to TRBJ2-4; a possible D gene is TRBD2 (6 bases). Germline loops: CDR1 MDHEN, CDR2 SYDVKM. Trimming took 6 bases from V and 1 from J, leaving 13 bases between them. The CDR3 loop spans 15 amino acids. The CDR3 DNA reads as TGTGCCAGCAGCCCCCCTGGGGGGGCCAAAAACATTCAGTACTTC. Amino acids: CASSPPGGAKNIQYF.

In this sample, this clone turned up a few times. The chain joins TRBV19 to TRBJ2-7, with a tentative D call TRBD1 (6 bases). Germline V gene lookup returns CDR1 LNHDA and CDR2 SQIVND (reference sequence). V lost 5 bases to trimming and J lost 9 bases, with 14 bases between them. CDR3 length: 12 amino acids. The CDR3 region is CASSQQGTWQYF. Here the CDR3 DNA reads TGTGCCAGTAGTCAACAGGGTACTTGGCAGTACTTC.

This clone occurred once. The rearrangement links TRBV4-3 to TRBJ1-2, with 8 bases matching TRBD1. CDR1 and CDR2 (germline): LGHNA, YSLEER. This CDR3 spans 16 amino acids. J lost 7 bases, V lost 0 bases, and 10 bases had no gene match. The CDR3: CASSQDRTGRDGGYTF. The DNA of the CDR3 is TGCGCCAGCAGCCAAGATCGGACAGGGAGGGATGGTGGCTACACCTTC.

V gene TRBV5-1 combines with J gene TRBJ2-1, with D unresolved. Germline CDR1 is SGHRS and CDR2 is YFSETQ. The CDR3 covers 15 residues. Trimming pared 4 bases from V and 0 bases from J, leaving 11 bases between. CDR3 nucleotide sequence: TGCGCCAGCAGCGACGCCAGGAGCTCCTACAATGAGCAGTTCTTC. This translates into CASSDARSSYNEQFF. The full variable domain, completed using reference TRBV5-1 and TRBJ2-1, is KAGVTQTPRYLIKTRGQQVTLSCSPISGHRSVSWYQQTPGQGLQFLFEYFSETQRNKGNFPGRFSGRQFSNSRSEMNVSTLELGDSALYLCASSDARSSYNEQFFGPGTRLTVL.

The rearrangement joins TRBV25-1 to TRBJ2-1; the match to TRBD1 covers 8 bases. The junction had 4 bases not matched to a gene; V was cut back by 6 bases and J by 3 bases. Germline-derived CDR1 and CDR2 are MGHDK and SYGVNS. This CDR3 is 14 amino acids long. The CDR3 protein is CASRRTGNYNEQFF. CDR3 sequence (DNA): TGTGCCAGCAGGAGGACAGGGAACTACAATGAGCAGTTCTTC.

The rearrangement uses TRBV14 and TRBJ2-5, with D possibly TRBD1 on 6 matching bases. The CDR3 covers 14 residues. Germline CDR1 and CDR2: SGHDN and FVKESK. V was clipped by 3 bases and J by 4 bases, with 12 bases between them. The DNA of the CDR3 is TGTGCCAGCAGCCAGAAACAGGGTTCAGAGACCCAGTACTTC. It codes for CASSQKQGSETQYF.

The chain combines TRBV11-2 with TRBJ1-2; D remains ambiguous. CDR3 length: 16 amino acids. Looked up from germline, CDR1 is SGHAT and CDR2 is FQNNGV. The ends were cut back, 4 bases at V and 7 bases at J, with 22 bases in the middle. Here the CDR3 reads CASSSGRLQPPSGYTF. The CDR3 coding sequence is TGTGCCAGCAGCTCAGGACGGCTGCAGCCCCCCTCTGGCTACACCTTC. Variable domain in full (rest from reference TRBV11-2 and TRBJ1-2): EAGVAQSPRYKIIEKRQSVAFWCNPISGHATLYWYQQILGQGPKLLIQFQNNGVVDDSQLPKDRFSAERLKGVDSTLKIQPAKLEDSAVYLCASSSGRLQPPSGYTFGSGTRLTVV.

Only one count was recorded for this clone. This chain links TRBV2 with TRBJ1-5; 9 positions agree with TRBD1. J gave up 7 bases and V 8 bases, and 6 bases lay outside the gene matches. The CDR3 has 13 amino acids. Germline CDR1 is SNHLY and CDR2 is FYNNEI. CDR3 region: CASGGQGGQPQHF. The CDR3 nucleotides are TGTGCCAGCGGGGGACAGGGAGGCCAGCCCCAGCATTTT.

Written as DNA, the CDR3 is TGTGCCAGCAGGGACAGAGGATATGCAAAACTGTTTTTT. It yields the protein CASRDRGYAKLFF. The chain couples TRBV25-1 to TRBJ1-4; weak D call: TRBD1 (6 bases). Between the trimmed V and J ends, which lost 6 bases and 10 bases, there was a span of 15 bases. CDR3 length: 13 amino acids. Germline-derived CDR1 and CDR2 are MGHDK and SYGVNS. The full variable domain, in which reference TRBV25-1 and TRBJ1-4 provide the parts outside the CDR3, is EADIYQTPRYLVIGTGKKITLECSQTMGHDKMYWYQQDPGMELHLIHYSYGVNSTEKGDLSSESTVSRIRTEHFPLTLESARPSHTSQYLCASRDRGYAKLFFGSGTQLSVL.

V gene TRBV6-5 combines with J gene TRBJ1-3; no firm D call. CDR1 and CDR2 (germline): MNHEY, SVGAGI. The CDR3 contains 13 residues. Between the trimmed V and J ends, which lost 10 bases and 0 bases, there was a span of 10 bases. For the CDR3, the DNA is TGTGCCACCCGTTGGAGCTCTGGAAACACCATATATTTT. Translated, it gives CATRWSSGNTIYF.

The chain couples TRBV7-7 to TRBJ1-3; no firm D call. The germline V gene has CDR1 SSHAT and CDR2 FNYEAQ (reference sequence). Trimming took off 5 bases at V and 0 bases at J, with 11 bases between the two ends. The CDR3 has 15 residues. This CDR3 reads CASSPGRSSGNTIYF. CDR3 sequence (DNA): TGTGCCAGCAGCCCTGGACGGAGCTCTGGAAACACCATATATTTT.

The V call is TRBV4-1, the J call TRBJ2-5; either TRBD1 or TRBD2 may supply D (5 bases each). V lost 0 bases and J lost 4, with 18 bases in between. This CDR3 spans 17 amino acids. In germline, CDR1 is MGHRA, CDR2 YSYEKL. The CDR3 spells CASSQDESQGVRETQYF. As DNA, the CDR3 is TGCGCCAGCAGCCAAGATGAGAGCCAGGGAGTTCGAGAGACCCAGTACTTC.

The chain combines TRBV20-1 with TRBJ2-1; TRBD1 might be the D (6 bases). V shed 3 bases and J shed 9 bases, with 18 bases lying between them. CDR1 is DFQATT and CDR2 is SNEGSKA in the germline V gene (reference sequence). CDR3 length equals 14 residues. The CDR3 DNA is TGCAGTGCTAGTTATTTTGCTGGGGGCTTTGAGCAGTTCTTC. This translates into CSASYFAGGFEQFF.

The chain employs TRBV10-1 and TRBJ1-1; D may be TRBD1 (6 bases). The CDR3 is 13 amino acids. Trimming removed 1 base from V and 4 bases from J, with 7 bases in between. Germline V gene sequence: CDR1 WNHNN, CDR2 SYGVQD (reference sequence). This chain's CDR3 is CASSEFRGTEAFF. DNA of the CDR3: TGCGCCAGCAGTGAGTTCAGGGGCACTGAAGCTTTCTTT.

This chain connects TRBV28 to TRBJ1-5; 9 bases fit TRBD1. The germline CDR1 and CDR2 sequences are MDHEN and SYDVKM. The CDR3 has 15 residues. V lost 6 bases and J lost 9; bases outside the gene matches: 12. CDR3 in amino acids: CASRLPRDRDLPQHF. The DNA for the CDR3 is TGTGCCAGCAGATTACCCCGGGACAGGGACCTGCCCCAGCATTTT.

The V gene is TRBV9, the J gene TRBJ1-6; 9 bases agree with TRBD1. Looked up from germline, CDR1 is SGDLS and CDR2 is YYNGEE. This CDR3 spans 14 amino acids. V was clipped by 4 bases and J by 10 bases; unmatched bases: 6. CDR3 loop: CASSSTGGVSPLHF. Written as DNA, the CDR3 is TGTGCCAGCAGCTCGACAGGGGGAGTCTCACCCCTCCACTTT. The variable domain in full, with the rest retrieved from reference TRBV9 and TRBJ1-6, is DSGVTQTPKHLITATGQRVTLRCSPRSGDLSVYWYQQSLDQGLQFLIQYYNGEERAKGNILERFSAQQFPDLHSELNLSSLELGDSALYFCASSSTGGVSPLHFGNGTRLTVT.

The gene calls are TRBV7-9 and TRBJ2-3; D is unresolved. The CDR3 sequence is 13 residues long. Trimming shortened V by 7 bases and J by 0 bases, and 8 bases separated the two germline ends. Germline loops: CDR1 SEHNR, CDR2 FQNEAQ (reference sequence). CDR3 protein: CASKRGSTDTQYF. The CDR3 coding sequence is TGTGCCAGCAAGCGCGGAAGCACAGATACGCAGTATTTT.

This chain connects TRBV6-5 to TRBJ1-5, with a tentative D call TRBD1 (6 bases). CDR1 is MNHEY and CDR2 is SVGAGI in the germline V gene. V lost 1 base to trimming and J lost 6 bases, with 10 bases between them. This CDR3 has 14 amino acids. CDR3 sequence reads: CASSYYREGQPQHF. CDR3 DNA sequence: TGTGCCAGCAGTTACTACAGGGAGGGTCAGCCCCAGCATTTT.

V gene TRBV28 combines with J gene TRBJ1-1; D is undetermined. This CDR3 has 11 residues. V was pared by 3 bases and J by 7 bases, with 6 bases between. The germline V gene has CDR1 MDHEN and CDR2 SYDVKM. CDR3 sequence reads: CASSLTREAFF. The CDR3 coding sequence is TGTGCCAGCAGTTTGACACGTGAAGCTTTCTTT.

The CDR3 is CASSFSGRGTPNTGELFF. CDR3 in DNA: TGTGCCAGCAGTTTCTCGGGAAGGGGAACCCCTAACACCGGGGAGCTGTTTTTT. The rearrangement uses TRBV27 and TRBJ2-2; D is possibly TRBD1 or TRBD2 (5 bases each). The germline CDR1 and CDR2 sequences are MNHEY and SMNVEV (reference sequence). CDR3 length: 18 amino acids. V was trimmed by 3 bases and J by 2 bases, leaving 19 bases between them.